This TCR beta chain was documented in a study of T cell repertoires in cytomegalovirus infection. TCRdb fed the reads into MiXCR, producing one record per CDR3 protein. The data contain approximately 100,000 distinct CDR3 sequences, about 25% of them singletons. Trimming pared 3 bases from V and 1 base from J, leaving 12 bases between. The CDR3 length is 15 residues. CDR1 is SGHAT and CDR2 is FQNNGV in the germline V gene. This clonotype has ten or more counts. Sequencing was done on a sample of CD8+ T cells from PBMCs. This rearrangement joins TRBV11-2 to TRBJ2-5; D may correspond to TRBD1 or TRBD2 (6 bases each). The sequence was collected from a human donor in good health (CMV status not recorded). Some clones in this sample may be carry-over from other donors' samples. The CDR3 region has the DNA TGTGCCAGCAGCTTTTGGGGGGCGCCCCAAGAGACCCAGTACTTC. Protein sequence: CASSFWGAPQETQYF. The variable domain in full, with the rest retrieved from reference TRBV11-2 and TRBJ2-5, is EAGVAQSPRYKIIEKRQSVAFWCNPISGHATLYWYQQILGQGPKLLIQFQNNGVVDDSQLPKDRFSAERLKGVDSTLKIQPAKLEDSAVYLCASSFWGAPQETQYFGPGTRLLVL.